The 26 T cell receptor beta chains reported below all come from one sample, sequenced in a study of neoadjuvant anti-PD-1 for oral cavity cancer. Repertoires were generated with immunoSEQ multiplex PCR, while TCRdb's copy carries only in-frame clones and drops some. The sample yields roughly 13,000 clones, roughly two thirds seen once. This material consisted of PBMCs, taken before nivolumab (anti-PD-1) treatment. The receptors here all came from a person aged 35-79 years with oral cavity squamous cell carcinoma.

The chain links TRBV29-1 to TRBJ2-3; 7 bases agree with TRBD2. The CDR3 is 15 residues long. Germline V gene lookup returns CDR1 SQVTM and CDR2 ANQGSEA. V shed 6 bases and J 2 bases; nucleotides not matched to a gene: 11. In DNA, the CDR3 is TGCAGCGTCAAACCCGGGACTACCAACACAGATACGCAGTATTTT. Translated, it gives CSVKPGTTNTDTQYF.

The chain has TRBV2 and TRBJ1-3, with a tentative D call TRBD1 (6 bases). The CDR3 loop spans 15 amino acids. CDR1 and CDR2 (germline): SNHLY, FYNNEI. V was cut by 2 bases and J by 4 bases, with 12 bases left in between. The CDR3 nucleotides are TGTGCCAGCAGTGAATCCGTAGGGACAGGAAACACCATATATTTT. Protein product: CASSESVGTGNTIYF.

In DNA form, the CDR3 reads TGTGCCAGCACTTCGGTCGCGGCTAATGAAAAACTGTTTTTT. Encoded protein: CASTSVAANEKLFF. V usage is TRBV28 and J usage is TRBJ1-4; D unclear. The germline gives CDR1 MDHEN, CDR2 SYDVKM. V lost 7 bases to trimming and J lost 3 bases, with 12 bases between them. The CDR3 length is 14 residues.

This clone was observed a few times. The chain employs TRBV2 and TRBJ2-5; D is uncertain. CDR3 length equals 13 residues. V lost 2 bases and J 2 bases, leaving 6 bases between the germline ends. Germline lookup yields CDR1 SNHLY and CDR2 FYNNEI. The CDR3, as DNA: TGTGCCAGCAGTGAACTATGGCAAGAGACCCAGTACTTC. Amino acids: CASSELWQETQYF.

CDR3 bases: TGCGCCAGCAGCAGTCAACCCGGGACTAGCGGGGCGACCGACGAGCAGTACTTC. Amino acids: CASSSQPGTSGATDEQYF. V is TRBV5-1 and J is TRBJ2-7, with 13 bases that match TRBD2. The CDR3 runs to 18 residues. The V segment lost 4 bases and the J segment 5 bases; nucleotides outside the gene matches: 15. From germline, CDR1 is SGHRS and CDR2 YFSETQ.

V and J are TRBV7-9 and TRBJ2-7, with a weak D call TRBD1 (5 bases). V lost 6 bases, J lost 5 bases, and 8 bases lay in between. The CDR3 contains 11 residues. CDR1 and CDR2 (germline): SEHNR, FQNEAQ (reference sequence). CDR3 in DNA: TGTGCCAGCAGGGGGCTGGACGAGCAGTACTTC. Amino acids: CASRGLDEQYF.

The chain carries TRBV25-1 and TRBJ2-3; tentatively, D is TRBD2 (5 bases). Germline V gene sequence: CDR1 MGHDK, CDR2 SYGVNS. The length of the CDR3 is 15 residues. V gave up 8 bases and J gave up 2 bases, with 17 bases separating them. In DNA, the CDR3 is TGTGCCAGCGGCCAGGACTTCTCTCCCACAGATACGCAGTATTTT. This gives the protein CASGQDFSPTDTQYF.

There are a few counts of this clone. The V gene is TRBV29-1, the J gene TRBJ1-1, with D possibly being TRBD1 (5 bases). Germline V CDR1 and CDR2: SQVTM, ANQGSEA. The CDR3 is 12 residues long. Trimming removed 4 bases from V and 3 bases from J, with 9 bases in between. In DNA form, the CDR3 reads TGCAGCGTTGTCCCGGGGGACACTGAAGCTTTCTTT. Translation: CSVVPGDTEAFF.

The genes are TRBV4-2 and TRBJ2-1; 8 bases map to TRBD2. Per germline, CDR1 LGHNA and CDR2 YNFKEQ. Unmatched junction bases numbered 5, after V lost 4 bases and J lost 0 bases. The CDR3 consists of 16 residues. CDR3 in DNA: TGTGCCAGCAGCCTTGCGGGGGGAAGCTCCTACAATGAGCAGTTCTTC. Its translation: CASSLAGGSSYNEQFF.

This clone was recorded a few times. The gene calls are TRBV2 and TRBJ1-5; 8 bases match TRBD1. CDR3 length: 15 residues. The V and J ends lost 4 bases and 3 bases, in that order; junction bases with no gene match: 5. Germline CDR1 is SNHLY and CDR2 is FYNNEI. The CDR3 is CASSVQGVINQPQHF. In nucleotides, the CDR3 is TGTGCCAGCAGTGTACAGGGGGTGATCAATCAGCCCCAGCATTTT.

V is TRBV19 and J is TRBJ2-7, with 8 bases fitting TRBD1. Germline V CDR1 and CDR2: LNHDA, SQIVND (reference sequence). J was trimmed by 3 bases and V by 6 bases; bases with no gene match: 7. CDR3 length: 14 residues. The CDR3 here is CASSMGTGDYEQYF. As DNA, the CDR3 is TGTGCCAGTAGCATGGGGACAGGAGACTACGAGCAGTACTTC. Based on the CDR3 plus reference TRBV19 and TRBJ2-7, the full variable domain is DGGITQSPKYLFRKEGQNVTLSCEQNLNHDAMYWYRQDPGQGLRLIYYSQIVNDFQKGDIAEGYSVSREKKESFPLTVTSAQKNPTAFYLCASSMGTGDYEQYFGPGTRLTVT.

This sequence joins TRBV6-4 and TRBJ2-2; no firm D call. Germline V gene data show CDR1 as MRHNA and CDR2 as SNTAGT. Trimming shortened V by 3 bases and J by 5 bases, and 13 bases separated the two germline ends. This CDR3 comprises 15 residues. CDR3 region: CASSEDPEGTGELFF. The DNA for the CDR3 is TGTGCCAGCAGTGAAGATCCAGAAGGGACCGGGGAGCTGTTTTTT.

In its sample, this clone was seen a few times. V is TRBV28 and J is TRBJ1-5, with D possibly being TRBD1 (5 bases). V was trimmed by 5 bases and J by 3 bases, leaving 11 bases between them. CDR1 MDHEN and CDR2 SYDVKM come from the germline V gene. There are 14 residues in the CDR3. CDR3 DNA sequence: TGTGCCAGCAGTATTACAGGTGCCAATCAGCCCCAGCATTTT. Translation gives CASSITGANQPQHF.

The chain links TRBV5-1 to TRBJ1-6, with D unresolved. CDR1 SGHRS and CDR2 YFSETQ come from the germline V gene. This CDR3 is 17 amino acids long. The V gene lost 1 base and the J gene lost 0 bases, with 11 bases spanning the gap. Written as DNA, the CDR3 is TGCGCCAGCAGCTTGACTGCAGCGCGCTCCTATAATTCACCCCTCCACTTT. It specifies CASSLTAARSYNSPLHF.

This clone was picked up a small number of times. The J gene is TRBJ1-6, the V gene TRBV14; 7 nucleotides align to TRBD1. Germline V gene data show CDR1 as SGHDN and CDR2 as FVKESK. This CDR3 spans 14 amino acids. Trimming cost V 0 bases and J 7 bases; bases outside gene matches: 0. The CDR3 protein is CASSQDRGNSPLHF. For the CDR3, the DNA is TGTGCCAGCAGCCAAGACAGGGGGAATTCACCCCTCCACTTT.

The gene calls are TRBV11-3 and TRBJ2-2, with D perhaps matching TRBD1 (7 bases). V was shortened by 1 base and J by 2 bases, with 14 bases between the two germline ends. There are 17 residues in the CDR3. Germline assignment: CDR1 SGHNT and CDR2 YENEEA. The CDR3 here is CASSLAQGGPNTGELFF. For the CDR3, the DNA is TGTGCCAGCAGCTTAGCTCAGGGGGGACCCAACACCGGGGAGCTGTTTTTT.

The rearrangement uses TRBV5-6 and TRBJ1-3, with D possibly TRBD1 on 5 matching bases. The CDR3 loop spans 14 amino acids. Germline lookup yields CDR1 SGHDT and CDR2 YYEEEE. Trimming left V 1 base short and J 4 bases short, with 9 bases between. The CDR3 bases are TGTGCCAGCAGCTTGCGGGGACCGGGAAACACCATATATTTT. Encoded protein: CASSLRGPGNTIYF.

The sample holds a few counts of this clone. This chain links TRBV7-2 with TRBJ2-2; the D gene could be TRBD1 or TRBD2 (5 bases each). The CDR3 is 15 amino acids. Trimming shortened V by 1 base and J by 8 bases, and 14 bases separated the two germline ends. Germline lookup yields CDR1 SGHTA and CDR2 FQGNSA. The CDR3 protein is CASSLGGYASGELFF. DNA for the CDR3: TGTGCCAGCAGCTTAGGGGGGTACGCGTCAGGGGAGCTGTTTTTT.

The V call is TRBV27, the J call TRBJ2-1; D is unclear. CDR1 is MNHEY and CDR2 is SMNVEV in the germline V gene (reference sequence). Trimming removed 6 bases at V and 5 bases at J, with 14 bases between. The CDR3 has 14 residues. The CDR3 DNA reads as TGTGCCAGCAGGCTAATAGCTGGGAACAATGAGCAGTTCTTC. It codes for CASRLIAGNNEQFF.

The V and J genes are TRBV4-1 and TRBJ1-2; 10 bases are shared with TRBD1. CDR1 MGHRA and CDR2 YSYEKL come from the germline V gene. The CDR3 sequence is 15 residues long. V shed 6 bases, J shed 2 bases, and the junction held 6 bases outside the gene matches. CDR3: CASRGQGIPNYGYTF. In DNA form, the CDR3 reads TGCGCCAGCAGGGGACAGGGGATCCCAAACTATGGCTACACCTTC.

This clone has just one count. This sequence joins TRBV5-1 and TRBJ1-5; perhaps TRBD1 as D (5 bases). Germline loops: CDR1 SGHRS, CDR2 YFSETQ. This CDR3 comprises 13 residues. V lost 5 bases, J lost 5 bases, and 11 bases lay in between. In DNA form, the CDR3 reads TGCGCCAGCAGAATGGACACCTATCAGCCCCAGCATTTT. This encodes CASRMDTYQPQHF.

V gene TRBV10-2 combines with J gene TRBJ2-2; TRBD2 matches at 8 bases. Germline V gene sequence: CDR1 WSHSY, CDR2 SAAADI. Trimming took 5 bases from V and 6 from J; bases not matched to a gene: 5. The CDR3 has 14 residues. The CDR3 sequence: CASSPGLVSGELFF. Here the CDR3 DNA reads TGCGCCAGCAGTCCGGGACTAGTCTCCGGGGAGCTGTTTTTT.

The chain employs TRBV5-4 and TRBJ1-2; D is unclear. V was shortened by 0 bases and J by 2 bases, with 8 bases between the two germline ends. The V gene's germline CDR1 is SGHNT and CDR2 YYREEE (reference sequence). There are 14 residues in the CDR3. This CDR3 reads CASSLEWENYGYTF. The CDR3 coding sequence is TGTGCCAGCAGCTTGGAATGGGAGAACTATGGCTACACCTTC.

V usage is TRBV30 and J usage is TRBJ1-5, with 7 bases matching TRBD1. The germline CDR1 and CDR2 sequences are GTSNPN and SVGIG (reference sequence). The CDR3 spans 15 residues. V trimming: 2 bases; J trimming: 0 bases; junction bases outside the gene matches: 4. The CDR3 here is CAWSPGGNSNQPQHF. The CDR3 nucleotides read TGTGCCTGGAGTCCAGGGGGTAATAGCAATCAGCCCCAGCATTTT.

This chain uses TRBV9 with TRBJ2-1; TRBD2 matches 9 bases. V dropped 1 base and J dropped 9; count of bases not matched to a gene: 8. In germline, CDR1 is SGDLS, CDR2 YYNGEE. This CDR3 region has 15 residues. The DNA for the CDR3 is TGTGCCAGCAGCGTATCTAGCGGGAAATATAGTGAGCAGTTCTTC. Protein product: CASSVSSGKYSEQFF.

The chain couples TRBV18 to TRBJ1-2, with 7 nucleotides matching TRBD1. The CDR3 runs to 14 residues. V dropped 3 bases and J dropped 4; count of bases not matched to a gene: 5. From germline, CDR1 is KGHSH and CDR2 LQKENI. CDR3 sequence (DNA): TGTGCCAGCTCACCGGGGACAGATCTCTATGGCTACACCTTC. Translation gives CASSPGTDLYGYTF.